This T cell receptor (beta chain) appears in the sequencing data of a study of CD8+ T cells in alopecia areata. Study background: Patients received oral tofacitinib, 5 to 10 mg twice daily, for moderate-to-severe alopecia areata.

The sequencing template was cDNA reverse transcribed from extracted RNA. Sequenced by immunoSEQ multiplex PCR; TCRdb stores in-frame clones only, minus some. The table has 120,000 to 150,000 clones, about 88% seen once. Treatment of the sample: oral pan-JAK inhibitor, 5-10 mg twice daily. The CDR3 extends over 12 amino acids. From germline, CDR1 is MNHNY and CDR2 SVGAGI (reference sequence). Between the trimmed V and J ends, which lost 6 bases and 10 bases, there was a span of 15 bases. The sequence was collected from a human donor with alopecia areata. This chain uses TRBV6-6 with TRBJ1-1; D possibly corresponds to TRBD1 (5 bases). Sequencing was performed on CD8+ T cells sorted from blood, taken at week 4, from a patient treated with tofacitinib. CDR3 nucleotide sequence: TGTGCCAGCAGCCACGTCCAGGGTGGAGCTTTCTTT. It translates to CASSHVQGGAFF.